This T cell receptor (beta chain) came from a study of spatial heterogeneity in lung cancer. Each CDR3 protein is one row after TCRdb ran MiXCR on the 5' RACE reads. The data hold about 22,000 distinct CDR3 sequences, with approximately 2.8% observed a single time. Described time point: sample taken at primary tumor resection. General study results and limits: The recorded estimate of tumor T cell coverage is roughly 7% for alpha chains and about 13% for beta chains. The study found that expanded intratumoral alpha and beta TCR counts tracked tumor mutation counts.

From germline, CDR1 is SGHAT and CDR2 FQNNGV. V shed 5 bases and J 8 bases; nucleotides not matched to a gene: 2. CDR3 length: 12 residues. In its sample, this clonotype was seen many times. Its antigen is undetermined. The sample consisted of lung tumor tissue, taken at surgery. The receptor's source is a male donor with early-stage non-small cell lung cancer. The chain carries TRBV11-2 and TRBJ1-4, with 7 bases identical to TRBD1. CDR3 sequence (DNA): TGTGCCAGCAGCCGGGGACAGGAAAAACTGTTTTTT. It encodes CASSRGQEKLFF.